A selection of T cell receptor beta chains follows, all from one sample in a study of identical twins. TCRdb re-analysed the 5' RACE reads in MiXCR, keeping a single row per CDR3 protein. The sample holds under 400,000 distinct CDR3 sequences, around 9.7% seen once. The material sequenced was naive T cells sorted from blood. Source of these receptors: a woman between 45 and 65 years old in good health. Both conserved end residues are part of each CDR3. A D gene is named only where the DNA matches it firmly. Clone size is given for some rows only: seen once, a few or many times, or a class if the clone is expanded.

D gene: .; clone size: few; V gene: TRBV5-1; J gene: TRBJ1-1; CDR3 protein: CASSFLTQNTEAFF; CDR3 DNA: TGCGCCAGCAGCTTCTTAACACAGAACACTGAAGCTTTCTTT
D gene: TRBD2; clone size: .; V gene: TRBV3-1; J gene: TRBJ2-5; CDR3 protein: CASSRITSGRETQYF; CDR3 DNA: TGTGCCAGCAGCCGCATCACTAGCGGAAGAGAGACCCAGTACTTC
D gene: TRBD2; clone size: .; V gene: TRBV20-1; J gene: TRBJ2-1; CDR3 protein: CSAGTSGRGSYNEQFF; CDR3 DNA: TGCAGTGCCGGGACTAGCGGGAGGGGATCCTACAATGAGCAGTTCTTC
D gene: .; clone size: .; V gene: TRBV7-3; J gene: TRBJ2-5; CDR3 protein: CASSLHGELGQETQYF; CDR3 DNA: TGTGCCAGCAGCTTGCATGGGGAGTTAGGCCAAGAGACCCAGTACTTC
D gene: TRBD2; clone size: many; V gene: TRBV7-8; J gene: TRBJ2-2; CDR3 protein: CASSPWSGGDTGELFF; CDR3 DNA: TGTGCCAGCAGCCCCTGGTCCGGGGGGGACACCGGGGAGCTGTTTTTT
D gene: .; clone size: few; V gene: TRBV7-2; J gene: TRBJ2-1; CDR3 protein: CASSKHGLPPYNEQFF; CDR3 DNA: TGTGCCAGCAGTAAACACGGACTACCCCCCTACAATGAGCAGTTCTTC
D gene: TRBD1; clone size: many; V gene: TRBV12-3/TRBV12-4; J gene: TRBJ1-1; CDR3 protein: CASGTGINTEAFF; CDR3 DNA: TGTGCCAGCGGGACAGGGATCAACACTGAAGCTTTCTTT
D gene: .; clone size: .; V gene: TRBV5-1; J gene: TRBJ2-6; CDR3 protein: CASSLFQGPSGANVLTF; CDR3 DNA: TGCGCCAGCAGCTTGTTTCAGGGCCCCTCTGGGGCCAACGTCCTGACTTTC
D gene: .; clone size: few; V gene: TRBV12-3/TRBV12-4; J gene: TRBJ2-3; CDR3 protein: CASSLSRRTQYF; CDR3 DNA: TGTGCCAGCAGTCTTAGCCGGCGTACGCAGTATTTT
D gene: .; clone size: .; V gene: TRBV5-1; J gene: TRBJ2-1; CDR3 protein: CASSLIAGSTMAHEQFF; CDR3 DNA: TGCGCCAGCAGCTTAATCGCGGGCTCCACTATGGCGCATGAGCAGTTCTTC
D gene: TRBD1; clone size: few; V gene: TRBV6-1; J gene: TRBJ2-5; CDR3 protein: CASRPEGAPQYF; CDR3 DNA: TGTGCCAGCAGACCCGAGGGGGCTCCCCAGTACTTC
D gene: .; clone size: few; V gene: TRBV7-9; J gene: TRBJ2-3; CDR3 protein: CASSLALLDTQYF; CDR3 DNA: TGTGCCAGCAGCTTAGCCCTGTTGGATACGCAGTATTTT
D gene: .; clone size: many; V gene: TRBV27; J gene: TRBJ2-3; CDR3 protein: CASSPTGIKTDTQYF; CDR3 DNA: TGTGCCAGCAGTCCCACAGGGATCAAGACAGATACGCAGTATTTT
D gene: .; clone size: .; V gene: TRBV29-1; J gene: TRBJ2-2; CDR3 protein: CSARVSGLVTGELFF; CDR3 DNA: TGCAGCGCCCGCGTGTCCGGGTTGGTGACCGGGGAGCTGTTTTTT
D gene: .; clone size: .; V gene: TRBV5-5; J gene: TRBJ1-5; CDR3 protein: CASSLVILGKPQHF; CDR3 DNA: TGTGCCAGCAGCTTGGTTATCCTGGGAAAGCCCCAGCATTTT
D gene: .; clone size: .; V gene: TRBV7-8; J gene: TRBJ2-3; CDR3 protein: CASSLSERGRGTDTQYF; CDR3 DNA: TGTGCCAGCAGCTTATCTGAACGGGGAAGGGGCACAGATACGCAGTATTTT
D gene: .; clone size: .; V gene: TRBV5-1; J gene: TRBJ2-3; CDR3 protein: CASPSWGHLDTQYF; CDR3 DNA: TGCGCCAGCCCAAGCTGGGGGCATCTAGATACGCAGTATTTT
D gene: .; clone size: many; V gene: TRBV11-2; J gene: TRBJ2-1; CDR3 protein: CASSRVGSYNEQFF; CDR3 DNA: TGTGCCAGCAGCAGGGTAGGGAGCTACAATGAGCAGTTCTTC
D gene: .; clone size: few; V gene: TRBV24-1; J gene: TRBJ2-3; CDR3 protein: CATSGPKRDTQYF; CDR3 DNA: TGTGCCACCAGTGGCCCGAAGAGGGATACGCAGTATTTT
D gene: .; clone size: .; V gene: TRBV14; J gene: TRBJ2-7; CDR3 protein: CASSRQATSYEQYF; CDR3 DNA: TGTGCCAGCAGCCGACAGGCGACCTCCTACGAGCAGTACTTC
D gene: .; clone size: few; V gene: TRBV6-5; J gene: TRBJ2-1; CDR3 protein: CASSYPGLQYSFF; CDR3 DNA: TGTGCCAGCAGTTACCCGGGACTCCAATACTCGTTCTTC
D gene: .; clone size: many; V gene: TRBV5-1; J gene: TRBJ2-3; CDR3 protein: CASSTGLPPDTQYF; CDR3 DNA: TGCGCCAGCAGCACGGGGCTGCCTCCAGATACGCAGTATTTT
D gene: TRBD1; clone size: .; V gene: TRBV11-2; J gene: TRBJ2-1; CDR3 protein: CASSPTEGAEQFF; CDR3 DNA: TGTGCCAGCAGCCCCACCGAGGGGGCTGAGCAGTTCTTC
D gene: .; clone size: few; V gene: TRBV18; J gene: TRBJ2-3; CDR3 protein: CASSQRAGRTDTQYF; CDR3 DNA: TGTGCCAGCTCACAGCGGGCGGGACGCACAGATACGCAGTATTTT
D gene: TRBD2; clone size: many; V gene: TRBV6-5; J gene: TRBJ2-7; CDR3 protein: CASSYSGNFDEQYF; CDR3 DNA: TGTGCCAGCAGTTATAGCGGGAATTTCGACGAGCAGTACTTC
D gene: .; clone size: few; V gene: TRBV5-1; J gene: TRBJ1-4; CDR3 protein: CASSLAPGQQGEKLFF; CDR3 DNA: TGCGCCAGCAGCTTGGCTCCGGGACAACAAGGGGAAAAACTGTTTTTT
D gene: .; clone size: .; V gene: TRBV12-3/TRBV12-4; J gene: TRBJ2-5; CDR3 protein: CASSLGWATQYF; CDR3 DNA: TGTGCCAGCAGTTTGGGCTGGGCGACCCAGTACTTC
D gene: .; clone size: .; V gene: TRBV20-1; J gene: TRBJ2-1; CDR3 protein: CSARDTRGSYNEQFF; CDR3 DNA: TGCAGTGCTAGAGATACCCGGGGGTCCTACAATGAGCAGTTCTTC
D gene: TRBD2; clone size: few; V gene: TRBV7-2; J gene: TRBJ2-2; CDR3 protein: CASRTNLAATGELFF; CDR3 DNA: TGTGCCAGCAGAACCAACCTAGCGGCCACCGGGGAGCTGTTTTTT
D gene: TRBD2; clone size: few; V gene: TRBV11-2; J gene: TRBJ2-5; CDR3 protein: CASSLVGIAGGQETQYF; CDR3 DNA: TGTGCCAGCAGCTTAGTCGGAATAGCGGGGGGACAAGAGACCCAGTACTTC
D gene: .; clone size: many; V gene: TRBV9; J gene: TRBJ2-5; CDR3 protein: CASSVGEETQYF; CDR3 DNA: TGTGCCAGCAGCGTTGGAGAAGAGACCCAGTACTTC
D gene: .; clone size: .; V gene: TRBV14; J gene: TRBJ2-1; CDR3 protein: CASSDLQGYDRINEQFF; CDR3 DNA: TGTGCCAGCAGCGATCTACAGGGATACGATAGGATCAATGAGCAGTTCTTC
D gene: .; clone size: many; V gene: TRBV4-2; J gene: TRBJ1-5; CDR3 protein: CASSQEPGDNQPQHF; CDR3 DNA: TGTGCCAGCAGCCAAGAACCCGGGGACAATCAGCCCCAGCATTTT
D gene: .; clone size: few; V gene: TRBV24-1; J gene: TRBJ1-2; CDR3 protein: CATSGAGTELYGYTF; CDR3 DNA: TGTGCCACCAGTGGCGCCGGGACCGAACTCTATGGCTACACCTTC
D gene: .; clone size: few; V gene: TRBV2; J gene: TRBJ2-2; CDR3 protein: CASSETGSGELFF; CDR3 DNA: TGTGCCAGCAGTGAAACTGGTTCCGGGGAGCTGTTTTTT
D gene: TRBD2; clone size: many; V gene: TRBV29-1; J gene: TRBJ2-1; CDR3 protein: CSVVGITSVVFPNEQFF; CDR3 DNA: TGCAGCGTTGTAGGTATCACTAGCGTAGTTTTCCCCAATGAGCAGTTCTTC
D gene: .; clone size: .; V gene: TRBV3-1; J gene: TRBJ2-1; CDR3 protein: CASSQASINEQFF; CDR3 DNA: TGTGCCAGCAGCCAGGCCTCTATAAATGAGCAGTTCTTC
D gene: .; clone size: .; V gene: TRBV12-3/TRBV12-4; J gene: TRBJ1-4; CDR3 protein: CASSFRDSTKLFF; CDR3 DNA: TGTGCCAGCAGTTTCCGGGACTCTACAAAACTGTTTTTT
D gene: .; clone size: many; V gene: TRBV27; J gene: TRBJ1-1; CDR3 protein: CASSLSKSAGGTEAFF; CDR3 DNA: TGTGCCAGCAGTTTATCGAAGAGCGCGGGGGGCACTGAAGCTTTCTTT
D gene: .; clone size: few; V gene: TRBV3-1; J gene: TRBJ2-1; CDR3 protein: CASSQGGRGLPHNEQFF; CDR3 DNA: TGTGCCAGCAGCCAAGGGGGTAGAGGTTTGCCCCACAATGAGCAGTTCTTC
D gene: .; clone size: .; V gene: TRBV29-1; J gene: TRBJ2-2; CDR3 protein: CSVEGPGELFF; CDR3 DNA: TGCAGCGTTGAAGGGCCCGGGGAGCTGTTTTTT
D gene: TRBD2; clone size: .; V gene: TRBV6-2/TRBV6-3; J gene: TRBJ2-1; CDR3 protein: CASRGLAQYNEQFF; CDR3 DNA: TGTGCCAGCAGGGGACTAGCGCAGTACAATGAGCAGTTCTTC
D gene: .; clone size: few; V gene: TRBV7-2; J gene: TRBJ1-1; CDR3 protein: CASSGGGKGQSEAFF; CDR3 DNA: TGTGCCAGCAGCGGCGGGGGTAAGGGACAAAGTGAAGCTTTCTTT
D gene: .; clone size: .; V gene: TRBV11-2; J gene: TRBJ1-1; CDR3 protein: CASSQSLGVQNTEAFF; CDR3 DNA: TGTGCCAGCAGCCAGAGCCTGGGGGTCCAGAACACTGAAGCTTTCTTT
D gene: TRBD2; clone size: few; V gene: TRBV5-1; J gene: TRBJ2-3; CDR3 protein: CASSLGLAGGDTQYF; CDR3 DNA: TGCGCCAGCAGCTTGGGACTAGCGGGAGGGGATACGCAGTATTTT
D gene: .; clone size: .; V gene: TRBV20-1; J gene: TRBJ2-1; CDR3 protein: CSARAPSSYNEQFF; CDR3 DNA: TGCAGTGCTCGGGCCCCTAGTTCTTACAATGAGCAGTTCTTC
D gene: TRBD1; clone size: .; V gene: TRBV7-3; J gene: TRBJ2-4; CDR3 protein: CASSSQGTGRVQYF; CDR3 DNA: TGTGCCAGCAGCTCACAAGGGACAGGGCGGGTTCAGTACTTC
D gene: .; clone size: many; V gene: TRBV20-1; J gene: TRBJ2-2; CDR3 protein: CSARELGATNTGELFF; CDR3 DNA: TGCAGTGCTAGAGAACTGGGGGCGACGAACACCGGGGAGCTGTTTTTT
D gene: .; clone size: few; V gene: TRBV6-1; J gene: TRBJ1-2; CDR3 protein: CASSEVRDGYTF; CDR3 DNA: TGTGCCAGCAGTGAAGTGAGAGACGGCTACACCTTC
D gene: .; clone size: few; V gene: TRBV10-1; J gene: TRBJ2-3; CDR3 protein: CASSEAGADTQYF; CDR3 DNA: TGCGCCAGCAGTGAGGCAGGGGCAGATACGCAGTATTTT
D gene: TRBD1; clone size: .; V gene: TRBV24-1; J gene: TRBJ2-1; CDR3 protein: CAVRDRSSNEQFF; CDR3 DNA: TGTGCCGTCCGGGACAGGAGTTCCAATGAGCAGTTCTTC
D gene: .; clone size: .; V gene: TRBV7-2; J gene: TRBJ1-4; CDR3 protein: CASSLAGRVGEKLFF; CDR3 DNA: TGTGCCAGCAGCTTAGCAGGCAGGGTTGGCGAAAAACTGTTTTTT
D gene: .; clone size: few; V gene: TRBV7-9; J gene: TRBJ1-1; CDR3 protein: CASSLERGGQGRFVNTEAFF; CDR3 DNA: TGTGCCAGCAGCTTGGAGCGCGGGGGGCAAGGGAGATTTGTGAACACTGAAGCTTTCTTT
D gene: .; clone size: few; V gene: TRBV27; J gene: TRBJ2-7; CDR3 protein: CASSWGFGYEQYF; CDR3 DNA: TGTGCCAGCAGTTGGGGATTTGGCTACGAGCAGTACTTC
D gene: TRBD1; clone size: many; V gene: TRBV16; J gene: TRBJ1-1; CDR3 protein: CASSQLDRVRTEAFF; CDR3 DNA: TGTGCCAGCAGCCAACTGGACAGGGTTAGAACTGAAGCTTTCTTT
D gene: .; clone size: few; V gene: TRBV12-3/TRBV12-4; J gene: TRBJ1-1; CDR3 protein: CASSFGGAAEAFF; CDR3 DNA: TGTGCCAGCAGTTTTGGGGGGGCGGCTGAAGCTTTCTTT
D gene: TRBD2; clone size: few; V gene: TRBV5-1; J gene: TRBJ2-3; CDR3 protein: CASSPQGGRTDTQYF; CDR3 DNA: TGCGCCAGCAGCCCCCAAGGCGGGAGAACAGATACGCAGTATTTT
D gene: .; clone size: few; V gene: TRBV27; J gene: TRBJ1-6; CDR3 protein: CASSFGENSPLHF; CDR3 DNA: TGTGCCAGCAGTTTTGGCGAAAATTCACCCCTCCACTTT
D gene: .; clone size: few; V gene: TRBV9; J gene: TRBJ2-5; CDR3 protein: CASSVATGEQETQYF; CDR3 DNA: TGTGCCAGCAGCGTAGCGACGGGAGAACAAGAGACCCAGTACTTC